The clone carrying this TCR beta chain was detected a few times. Antigen unknown. After removal of 8 bases from V and 3 bases from J, the junction contained 7 bases not matched to a gene. This CDR3 has 14 amino acids. Germline CDR1 is SEHNR and CDR2 is FQNEAQ (reference sequence). The data originate from a study of cytomegalovirus exposure and HLA in healthy donors. General study findings and limits: Accurate predictions that matched the HLA-A and HLA-B alleles of most subjects were reportedly made from TCR beta sequences. Most TCR sequences showed up rarely, but some public TCRs showed up in many donors.

The PCR was carried out with 60 Vbeta primers and 13 Jbeta primers. Assay: immunoSEQ multiplex PCR; the TCRdb copy retains only in-frame clones and omits some. The table shows about 130,000 clones, with around 63% occurring only once. The chain uses TRBV7-9 and TRBJ2-7, with 10 bases lining up with TRBD2. The sequenced sample was PBMCs. The sequence was obtained from a human donor in good health. CDR3 DNA: TGTGCCAGCGCCCGGACTAGCGGAAACTACGAGCAGTACTTC. Its translation is CASARTSGNYEQYF.